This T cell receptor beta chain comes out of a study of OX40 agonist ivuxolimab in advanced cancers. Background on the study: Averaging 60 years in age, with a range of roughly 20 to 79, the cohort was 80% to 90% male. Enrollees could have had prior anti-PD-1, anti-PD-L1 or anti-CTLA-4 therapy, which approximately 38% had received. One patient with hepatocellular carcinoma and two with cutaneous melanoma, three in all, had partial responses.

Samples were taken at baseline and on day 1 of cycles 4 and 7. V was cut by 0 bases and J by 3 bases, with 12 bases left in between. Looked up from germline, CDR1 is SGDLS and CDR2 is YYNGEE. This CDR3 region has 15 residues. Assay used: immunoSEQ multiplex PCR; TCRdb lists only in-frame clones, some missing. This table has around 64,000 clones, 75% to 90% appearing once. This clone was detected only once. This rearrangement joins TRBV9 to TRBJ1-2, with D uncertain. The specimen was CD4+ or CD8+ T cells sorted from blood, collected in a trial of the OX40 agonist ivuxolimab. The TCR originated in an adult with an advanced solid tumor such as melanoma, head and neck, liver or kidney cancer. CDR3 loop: CASSVDHRPYYGYTF. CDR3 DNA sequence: TGTGCCAGCAGCGTAGATCACAGACCATACTATGGCTACACCTTC.